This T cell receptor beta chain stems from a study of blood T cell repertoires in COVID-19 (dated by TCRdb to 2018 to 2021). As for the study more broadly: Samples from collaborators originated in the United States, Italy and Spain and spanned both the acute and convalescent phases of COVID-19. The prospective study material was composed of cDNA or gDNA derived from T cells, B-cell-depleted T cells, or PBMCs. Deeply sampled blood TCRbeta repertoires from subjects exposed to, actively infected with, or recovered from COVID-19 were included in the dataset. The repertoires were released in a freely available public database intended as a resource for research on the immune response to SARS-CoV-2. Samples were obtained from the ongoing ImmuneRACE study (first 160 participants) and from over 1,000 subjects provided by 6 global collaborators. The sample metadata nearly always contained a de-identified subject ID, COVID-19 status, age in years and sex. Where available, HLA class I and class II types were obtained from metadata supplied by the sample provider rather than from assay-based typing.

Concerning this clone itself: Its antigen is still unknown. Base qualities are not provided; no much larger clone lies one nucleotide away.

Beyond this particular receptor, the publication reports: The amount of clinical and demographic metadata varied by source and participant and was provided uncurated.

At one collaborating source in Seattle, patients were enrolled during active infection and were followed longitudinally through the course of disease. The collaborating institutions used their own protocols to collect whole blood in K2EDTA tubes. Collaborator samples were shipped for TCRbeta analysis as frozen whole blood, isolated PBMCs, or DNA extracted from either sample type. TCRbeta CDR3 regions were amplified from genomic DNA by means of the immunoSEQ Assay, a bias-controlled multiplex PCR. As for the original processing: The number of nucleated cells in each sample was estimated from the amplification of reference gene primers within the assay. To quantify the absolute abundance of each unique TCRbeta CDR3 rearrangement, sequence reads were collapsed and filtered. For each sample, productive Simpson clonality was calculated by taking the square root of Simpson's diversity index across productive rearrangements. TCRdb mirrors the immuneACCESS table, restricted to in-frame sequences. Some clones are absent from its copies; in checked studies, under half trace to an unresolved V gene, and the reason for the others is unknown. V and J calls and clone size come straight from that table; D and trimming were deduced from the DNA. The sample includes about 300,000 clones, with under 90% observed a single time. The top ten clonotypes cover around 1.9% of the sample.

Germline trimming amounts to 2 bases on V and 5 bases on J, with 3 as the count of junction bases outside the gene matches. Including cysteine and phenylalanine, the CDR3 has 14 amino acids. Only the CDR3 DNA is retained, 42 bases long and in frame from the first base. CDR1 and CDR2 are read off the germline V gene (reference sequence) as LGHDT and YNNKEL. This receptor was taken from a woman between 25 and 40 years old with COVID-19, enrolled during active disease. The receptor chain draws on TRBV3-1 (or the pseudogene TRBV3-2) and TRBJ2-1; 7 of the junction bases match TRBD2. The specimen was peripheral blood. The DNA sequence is TGTGCCAGCAGCCAACGAGCGGGGAACAATGAGCAGTTCTTC. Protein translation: CASSQRAGNNEQFF.